This T cell receptor (beta chain) appears in the sequencing data of a study of blood T cell repertoires in COVID-19. Enrollees, about 18 to 100 years old, lived in fewer than 25 US areas. Participants' own reports of clinical history determined their cohort assignment. Cohort 3 recovery required two negative PCRs, clearance, or symptom resolution. Per germline, CDR1 MGHRA and CDR2 YSYEKL. V was trimmed by 1 base and J by 4 bases, leaving 15 bases between them. This CDR3 is built from 16 residues. In the study's own analysis: Amplified reference gene primers provided the basis for estimating nucleated cell counts. Here immunoSEQ multiplex PCR was the method, and the copy in TCRdb shows in-frame clones only, minus some. From that table come the V and J calls and clone size; the DNA was used to work out D and trimming. The table records hundreds of thousands of clones, around nine tenths of them present only once.

What was sequenced was PBMCs or T cells enriched from blood (not recorded which). The TCR sequence derives from a man aged 60 to 69 who had recovered from COVID-19. This chain links TRBV4-1 with TRBJ2-3; a possible D gene is TRBD2 (6 bases). The CDR3 nucleotides are TGCGCCAGCAGCCAAGTGGCGGGGTTGGGGGCAGATACGCAGTATTTT. Translating it yields CASSQVAGLGADTQYF.